These 12 T cell receptor beta chains came from one sample sequenced in a study of cytomegalovirus exposure and HLA in healthy donors. With 60 Vbeta and 13 Jbeta primers, the PCR was carried out. Assay: immunoSEQ multiplex PCR; the TCRdb copy retains only in-frame clones and omits some. The table includes about 130,000 clones, just under 80% detected once. Sequenced sample: PBMCs. These receptor sequences come from a man aged 25-40 years in good health and CMV-seronegative.

The rearrangement links TRBV6-5 to TRBJ1-1; no definite D call. The germline gives CDR1 MNHEY, CDR2 SVGAGI. CDR3 length equals 15 residues. V lost 0 bases to trimming and J lost 0 bases, with 8 bases between them. CDR3 loop: CASSYSQYMNTEAFF. CDR3 coding DNA: TGTGCCAGCAGTTACTCGCAGTACATGAACACTGAAGCTTTCTTT.

The rearrangement links TRBV4-1 to TRBJ2-1, with D perhaps matching TRBD1 (5 bases). V was clipped by 2 bases and J by 9 bases, with 17 bases between them. From germline, CDR1 is MGHRA and CDR2 YSYEKL. There are 15 residues in the CDR3. As DNA, the CDR3 is TGCGCCAGCAGCCAAACGCCAGGGAAATGGGGTGAGCAGTTCTTC. Protein product: CASSQTPGKWGEQFF.

The gene calls are TRBV27 and TRBJ1-2, with 9 bases lining up with TRBD1. Per germline, CDR1 MNHEY and CDR2 SMNVEV (reference sequence). The CDR3 spans 14 residues. Trimming took 5 bases from V and 2 from J; bases not matched to a gene: 3. CDR3 residues: CASSPQGANYGYTF. The CDR3 DNA follows: TGTGCCAGCAGTCCACAGGGGGCCAACTATGGCTACACCTTC.

This clone was recorded a few times. The chain joins TRBV4-3 to TRBJ2-6; D not resolved. The CDR3 is made up of 17 amino acids. V shed 0 bases and J shed 2 bases, with 11 bases lying between them. Germline CDR1 is LGHNA and CDR2 is YSLEER. The CDR3 DNA reads TGCGCCAGCAGCCAAGATGAGTTAACTGCTGGGGCCAACGTCCTGACTTTC. Translated: CASSQDELTAGANVLTF.

The J gene is TRBJ1-1, the V gene TRBV7-9; a possible D gene is TRBD1 (5 bases). CDR1 and CDR2 (germline): SEHNR, FQNEAQ (reference sequence). Trimming stripped 3 bases from V and 4 bases from J, with 15 bases between. The length of the CDR3 is 15 residues. CDR3 nucleotides: TGTGCCAGCAGCTTGACCCTCAGGGATAGCACTGAAGCTTTCTTT. Protein sequence: CASSLTLRDSTEAFF.

The chain is built from TRBV18 and TRBJ2-5, with D tentatively TRBD1 (6 bases). The CDR3 loop spans 14 amino acids. Trimming removed 2 bases from V and 4 bases from J, with 11 bases in between. Germline V lookup: CDR1 KGHSH, CDR2 LQKENI. CDR3 sequence (DNA): TGTGCCAGCTCACCATTGGGGGCTCGAGAGACCCAGTACTTC. Residues: CASSPLGARETQYF.

The V gene is TRBV7-6, the J gene TRBJ2-3, with D unclear. The CDR3 length is 14 residues. Trimming pared 5 bases from V and 4 bases from J, leaving 13 bases between. Germline CDR1 and CDR2: SGHVS and FNYEAQ. The DNA of the CDR3 is TGTGCCAGCAGCGATCTAGAGAGCGCAGATACGCAGTATTTT. Amino acids: CASSDLESADTQYF. Full variable domain (outside the CDR3, taken from reference TRBV7-6 and TRBJ2-3): GAGVSQSPRYKVTKRGQDVALRCDPISGHVSLYWYRQALGQGPEFLTYFNYEAQQDKSGLPNDRFSAERPEGSISTLTIQRTEQRDSAMYRCASSDLESADTQYFGPGTRLTVL.

CDR3 residues: CASIEVQAGGYTF. The CDR3 DNA reads as TGTGCCAGCATAGAAGTCCAGGCGGGTGGCTACACCTTC. V gene TRBV6-1 combines with J gene TRBJ1-2, with no clear D. Germline V gene data show CDR1 as MNHNS and CDR2 as SASEGT. There are 13 residues in the CDR3. Trimming left V 7 bases short and J 7 bases short, with 16 bases between.

This clone was seen only a few times. The chain is built from TRBV30 and TRBJ2-7; D uncertain. This CDR3 contains 16 residues. Trimming cost V 3 bases and J 0 bases, with 18 bases left between them. Germline values: CDR1 GTSNPN, CDR2 SVGIG (reference sequence). This CDR3 is CAWSVKETRSSYEQYF. As DNA, the CDR3 is TGTGCCTGGAGCGTCAAAGAGACTCGCTCCTCCTACGAGCAGTACTTC.

This chain's CDR3 is CASSLLPGQGNEKLFF. The CDR3 coding sequence is TGCGCCAGCAGCCTGTTACCGGGACAGGGGAATGAAAAACTGTTTTTT. The chain couples TRBV4-3 to TRBJ1-4, with 10 positions matching TRBD1. The length of the CDR3 is 16 residues. Trimming removed 4 bases from V and 5 bases from J; junction bases left unmatched: 7. Germline CDR1 LGHNA, CDR2 YSLEER.

This clone was seen just once. This chain joins TRBV7-2 and TRBJ2-1; 9 bases fit TRBD2. This CDR3 spans 17 amino acids. J was trimmed by 4 bases and V by 2 bases; bases with no gene match: 9. Germline V gene sequence: CDR1 SGHTA, CDR2 FQGNSA. The CDR3 region has the DNA TGTGCCAGCAGCTTATATGGGCTAGCGGGACCATACAATGAGCAGTTCTTC. It specifies CASSLYGLAGPYNEQFF. The entire variable domain, with the rest obtained from reference TRBV7-2 and TRBJ2-1, is as follows: GAGVSQSPSNKVTEKGKDVELRCDPISGHTALYWYRQSLGQGLEFLIYFQGNSAPDKSGLPSDRFSAERTGGSVSTLTIQRTQQEDSAVYLCASSLYGLAGPYNEQFFGPGTRLTVL.

This sequence joins TRBV6-5 and TRBJ2-1; D gene ambiguous. Germline V lookup: CDR1 MNHEY, CDR2 SVGAGI. Between the trimmed V and J ends, which lost 2 bases and 8 bases, there was a span of 13 bases. The CDR3 has 14 residues. The CDR3 DNA sequence: TGTGCCAGCAGTTACATTGGTTTACTCGATGAGCAGTTCTTC. This gives the protein CASSYIGLLDEQFF.